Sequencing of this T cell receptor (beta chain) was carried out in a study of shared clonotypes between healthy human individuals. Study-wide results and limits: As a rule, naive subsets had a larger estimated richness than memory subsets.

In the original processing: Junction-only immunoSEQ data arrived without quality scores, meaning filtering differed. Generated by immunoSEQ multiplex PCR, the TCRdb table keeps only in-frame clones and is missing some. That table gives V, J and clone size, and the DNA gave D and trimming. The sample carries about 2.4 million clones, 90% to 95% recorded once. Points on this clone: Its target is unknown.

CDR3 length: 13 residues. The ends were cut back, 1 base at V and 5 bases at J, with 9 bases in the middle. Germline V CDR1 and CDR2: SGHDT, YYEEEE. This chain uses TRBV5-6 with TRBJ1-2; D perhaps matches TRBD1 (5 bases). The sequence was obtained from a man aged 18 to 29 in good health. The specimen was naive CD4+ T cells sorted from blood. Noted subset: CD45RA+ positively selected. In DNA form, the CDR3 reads TGTGCCAGCAGCTTGAGGGGACTTTATGGCTACACCTTC. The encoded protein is CASSLRGLYGYTF.